This entry features one TCR beta chain sequence. The antigen remains unidentified. Patients with stable or active relapsing-remitting disease, all of them treatment-naive, made up the multiple sclerosis controls. Negative isolation was used for CD8+ and CD4+ T cells, and FACS enrichment was applied to TEMRA cells. This sample was included in a study of CD8 T cells in Susac syndrome. Study results and caveats: That the number of individuals in its TCR sequencing and HLA analysis was relatively small was acknowledged by the study.

RNA totalling roughly 0.45 to 1 ug underwent reverse transcription with random hexamers. In TCRdb, the immunoSEQ multiplex PCR reads were re-called with MiXCR into one record per CDR3 protein. This sample carries 150,000 to 200,000 distinct CDR3 sequences, approximately 93% of them seen once, and the ten largest clones take roughly 0.1%. The V end was cut by 4 bases, the J end by 7 bases, with 17 bases between. There are 14 residues in the CDR3. Germline CDR1 reads SGHRS; CDR2 reads YFSETQ. V is TRBV5-1 and J is TRBJ2-5; maybe TRBD1 (6 bases). The TCR was taken from a human donor with multiple sclerosis. Material for sequencing was CD4+ T cells from PBMCs. The CDR3 nucleotides read TGCGCCAGCAGCCCAAGGCAGGGGCCGGTGACCCAGTACTTC. Translation gives CASSPRQGPVTQYF.